Following are 25 T cell receptor beta chains from one sample sequenced in a study of T cell changes during pregnancy in multiple sclerosis. Here immunoSEQ multiplex PCR was the method, and the copy in TCRdb shows in-frame clones only, minus some. The sample lists under 110,000 clones, more than 80% occurring once. The sequencing used peripheral blood, collected before pregnancy. Source of these receptors: a female donor with multiple sclerosis, enrolled in a pregnancy study.

CDR3 in DNA: TGCAGCGTTAGAGTAGGGGGTCCCTCCGAGCCCCAGCATTTT. It is translated as CSVRVGGPSEPQHF. J is TRBJ1-5 and V is TRBV29-1; D perhaps matches TRBD1 (6 bases). The CDR3 contains 14 residues. Between the trimmed V and J ends, which lost 5 bases and 8 bases, there was a span of 19 bases. Germline V gene sequence: CDR1 SQVTM, CDR2 ANQGSEA.

Only a few counts were recorded for this clone. The genes are TRBV6-4 and TRBJ2-3; 10 bases are shared with TRBD2. The CDR3 is made up of 16 amino acids. Trimming took 0 bases from V and 4 from J; bases not matched to a gene: 4. Germline V CDR1 and CDR2: MRHNA, SNTAGT. In DNA form, the CDR3 reads TGTGCCAGCAGTGACTCGAGCGGGGGGGCTCCAGATACGCAGTATTTT. Its translation is CASSDSSGGAPDTQYF.

V usage is TRBV5-1 and J usage is TRBJ2-2; unclear D gene. The CDR3 sequence is 13 residues long. Germline V gene data show CDR1 as SGHRS and CDR2 as YFSETQ. Between the trimmed V and J ends, which lost 3 bases and 5 bases, there was a span of 8 bases. CDR3 protein: CASSSLRTGELFF. The DNA for the CDR3 is TGCGCCAGCAGCTCCCTTCGGACCGGGGAGCTGTTTTTT.

This sequence joins TRBV7-2 and TRBJ1-3; no reliable D call. Trimming pared 3 bases from V and 3 bases from J, leaving 12 bases between. CDR1 is SGHTA and CDR2 is FQGNSA in the germline V gene. CDR3 size: 15 residues. CDR3 loop: CASSLERGFGNTIYF. CDR3 DNA: TGTGCCAGCAGCTTGGAGAGAGGGTTTGGAAACACCATATATTTT.

V and J are TRBV11-2 and TRBJ2-7, with 7 bases identical to TRBD2. The germline V gene encodes CDR1 SGHAT and CDR2 FQNNGV. V lost 5 bases to trimming and J lost 3 bases; unmatched junction nucleotides: 16. CDR3 length: 17 residues. CDR3 coding DNA: TGTGCCAGCAGCCCCGGGGTAGCGGGCCTCCAATACTACGAGCAGTACTTC. Encoded protein: CASSPGVAGLQYYEQYF. The full variable domain, completed using reference TRBV11-2 and TRBJ2-7, is EAGVAQSPRYKIIEKRQSVAFWCNPISGHATLYWYQQILGQGPKLLIQFQNNGVVDDSQLPKDRFSAERLKGVDSTLKIQPAKLEDSAVYLCASSPGVAGLQYYEQYFGPGTRLTVT.

The V call is TRBV5-4, the J call TRBJ2-5, with D possibly matching TRBD2 (7 bases). Germline-derived CDR1 and CDR2 are SGHNT and YYREEE (reference sequence). Trimming removed 4 bases from V and 2 bases from J, with 21 bases in between. The CDR3 is 17 residues long. Here the CDR3 DNA reads TGTGCCAGCAGCCCAAGGTCGAGGGGGGGAGCGCAAGAGACCCAGTACTTC. Protein product: CASSPRSRGGAQETQYF.

The V call is TRBV28, the J call TRBJ2-1; D is uncertain. V gave up 2 bases and J gave up 5 bases, with 16 bases separating them. This CDR3 contains 16 residues. Per the germline V gene, CDR1 is MDHEN and CDR2 is SYDVKM. DNA of the CDR3: TGTGCCAGCAGTTTAGGGCTATCATCGGTGGACAATGAGCAGTTCTTC. Protein: CASSLGLSSVDNEQFF.

About this clone itself: Other DNA sequences in the same sample also yield this CDR3. This chain joins TRBV18 and TRBJ2-7; D is unresolved. The V gene lost 3 bases and the J gene lost 0 bases, with 3 bases spanning the gap. The CDR3 extends over 12 amino acids. The germline CDR1 and CDR2 sequences are KGHSH and LQKENI. The CDR3 nucleotides are TGTGCCAGCTCACCTAACTCCTACGAGCAGTACTTC. Protein: CASSPNSYEQYF.

The chain has TRBV6-5 and TRBJ1-2, with 8 nucleotides matching TRBD1. J was trimmed by 6 bases and V by 7 bases; bases with no gene match: 7. The CDR3 totals 13 residues. Looked up from germline, CDR1 is MNHEY and CDR2 is SVGAGI. The CDR3 is CASKPGQANGYTF. In DNA form, the CDR3 reads TGTGCCAGCAAACCGGGACAGGCTAATGGCTACACCTTC.

V is TRBV21-1 and J is TRBJ2-1; the table gives TRBD2 as D, unverified against the DNA. TRBV21-1 is a pseudogene. This CDR3 region has 16 residues. CDR3 sequence reads: CASSKPSDGESNEQFF. The CDR3 coding sequence is TGTGCCAGCAGCAAACCTTCGGACGGGGAGTCTAATGAGCAGTTCTTC.

The chain couples TRBV9 to TRBJ2-1; 11 bases are a match to TRBD1. The trim removed 4 bases at V and 7 bases at J, leaving 10 bases unmatched. Per the germline V gene, CDR1 is SGDLS and CDR2 is YYNGEE. The CDR3 extends over 16 amino acids. The CDR3 DNA is TGTGCCAGCAGCTATACCGGGACAGGGGGTAAGAATGAGCAGTTCTTC. Translating it yields CASSYTGTGGKNEQFF.

The V gene is TRBV4-2, the J gene TRBJ2-7, with a possible D match to TRBD2 (6 bases). This CDR3 is built from 16 residues. The germline V gene encodes CDR1 LGHNA and CDR2 YNFKEQ. V was trimmed by 0 bases and J by 2 bases, leaving 14 bases between them. The CDR3 sequence: CASSQDGGGTTYEQYF. The DNA for the CDR3 is TGTGCCAGCAGCCAAGATGGTGGCGGGACGACCTACGAGCAGTACTTC.

This clone was observed once. V is TRBV5-4 and J is TRBJ1-1; D gene ambiguous. Germline loops: CDR1 SGHNT, CDR2 YYREEE (reference sequence). Between the trimmed V and J ends, which lost 0 bases and 1 base, there was a span of 7 bases. This CDR3 has 14 amino acids. The CDR3 reads CASSLAAENTEAFF. The CDR3 region has the DNA TGTGCCAGCAGCTTGGCGGCGGAGAACACTGAAGCTTTCTTT.

J is TRBJ1-1 and V is TRBV7-2; 8 nucleotides match TRBD1. The CDR3 is 15 amino acids. The J segment lost 5 bases and the V segment lost 1 base, leaving 6 bases of the junction unmatched. Germline CDR1 is SGHTA and CDR2 is FQGNSA. The CDR3 coding sequence is TGTGCCAGCAGCTTAGAGGCAGGGGGCTTTACTGAAGCTTTCTTT. It specifies CASSLEAGGFTEAFF. Filled out from reference TRBV7-2 and TRBJ1-1, the complete variable domain reads GAGVSQSPSNKVTEKGKDVELRCDPISGHTALYWYRQSLGQGLEFLIYFQGNSAPDKSGLPSDRFSAERTGGSVSTLTIQRTQQEDSAVYLCASSLEAGGFTEAFFGQGTRLTVV.

The rearrangement uses TRBV19 and TRBJ1-5; D is perhaps TRBD1 (5 bases). The V and J ends lost 1 base and 2 bases respectively, with 9 bases between them. The CDR3 totals 15 residues. CDR1 LNHDA and CDR2 SQIVND come from the germline V gene (reference sequence). The DNA for the CDR3 is TGTGCCAGTAGTATAGGGGGGGTTGGCAATCAGCCCCAGCATTTT. The encoded protein is CASSIGGVGNQPQHF.

This chain uses TRBV18 with TRBJ2-7; 8 nucleotides line up with TRBD1. J lost 3 bases, V lost 5 bases, and 3 bases had no gene match. Per germline, CDR1 KGHSH and CDR2 LQKENI. This CDR3 contains 13 residues. CDR3 amino acids: CASSRDRSYEQYF. The CDR3 nucleotides read TGTGCCAGCTCAAGGGACAGGAGCTACGAGCAGTACTTC.

The rearrangement uses TRBV9 and TRBJ1-4; D ambiguous. V was shortened by 0 bases and J by 1 base, with 7 bases between the two germline ends. This CDR3 is 15 amino acids long. CDR1 is SGDLS, CDR2 YYNGEE, per germline. CDR3 protein: CASSVDPRTNEKLFF. The CDR3 region has the DNA TGTGCCAGCAGCGTAGATCCGAGAACTAATGAAAAACTGTTTTTT.

V gene TRBV29-1 combines with J gene TRBJ2-1; D possibly corresponds to TRBD2 (5 bases). This CDR3 region has 12 residues. V lost 5 bases and J 8 bases, leaving 13 bases between the germline ends. Germline CDR1 is SQVTM and CDR2 is ANQGSEA. As DNA, the CDR3 is TGCAGCGTTCGGCTAGCTCGGTATGAGCAGTTCTTC. This encodes CSVRLARYEQFF.

This chain uses TRBV30 with TRBJ2-3; 8 bases fit TRBD2. The CDR3 is made up of 14 amino acids. V lost 4 bases, J lost 8 bases, and 11 bases stayed unmatched. The V gene's germline CDR1 is GTSNPN and CDR2 SVGIG (reference sequence). The CDR3 DNA is TGTGCCTGGACTTCTAACGGGGGGGCGGGTACGCAGTATTTT. Translating it yields CAWTSNGGAGTQYF.

This sequence joins TRBV27 and TRBJ2-7, with a possible D match to TRBD1 (5 bases). The CDR3 totals 13 residues. Trimming stripped 3 bases from V and 3 bases from J, with 9 bases between. CDR1 is MNHEY, CDR2 SMNVEV, per germline (reference sequence). CDR3 bases: TGTGCCAGCAGTTTGGGGCTGAACTACGAGCAGTACTTC. Amino acids: CASSLGLNYEQYF.

The rearrangement links TRBV19 to TRBJ2-6, with a weak D call TRBD1 (5 bases). The CDR3 contains 16 residues. Trimming removed 4 bases at V and 2 bases at J, with 12 bases between. Germline V lookup: CDR1 LNHDA, CDR2 SQIVND (reference sequence). This chain's CDR3 is CASSKNQGAGANVLTF. CDR3 DNA: TGTGCCAGTAGTAAGAACCAGGGTGCTGGGGCCAACGTCCTGACTTTC.

The J gene is TRBJ2-7, the V gene TRBV10-3, with D perhaps TRBD1 (6 bases). V was pared by 6 bases and J by 7 bases, with 13 bases between. CDR1 ENHRY and CDR2 SYGVKD come from the germline V gene. This CDR3 is built from 12 residues. This CDR3 reads CAIRTGTWEQYF. The CDR3 coding sequence is TGTGCCATCAGAACAGGGACGTGGGAGCAGTACTTC.

This chain links TRBV27 with TRBJ2-5; D not resolved. Per germline, CDR1 MNHEY and CDR2 SMNVEV (reference sequence). The CDR3 length is 14 residues. The ends were cut back, 7 bases at V and 2 bases at J, with 14 bases in the middle. The chain's CDR3 is CASMPLPKQETQYF. CDR3 nucleotides: TGTGCCAGCATGCCCCTACCGAAACAAGAGACCCAGTACTTC.

This clone showed up just once. This sequence joins TRBV7-7 and TRBJ2-2; TRBD2 aligns across 10 bases. The CDR3 length is 16 residues. Germline assignment: CDR1 SSHAT and CDR2 FNYEAQ (reference sequence). Trimming removed 2 bases from V and 6 bases from J; junction bases left unmatched: 6. The DNA of the CDR3 is TGTGCCAGCAGCTTAAGGGCTAGCGGGGGATCCGGGGAGCTGTTTTTT. Protein sequence: CASSLRASGGSGELFF.

The V gene is TRBV28, the J gene TRBJ2-3, with TRBD2 matching over 11 bases. Losses at the gene ends were 5 bases for V and 5 bases for J; bases not matched to a gene: 18. The CDR3 covers 19 residues. Germline CDR1 reads MDHEN; CDR2 reads SYDVKM. The CDR3 coding sequence is TGTGCCAGCAGTCTAAACCCGCCGATTAGCGGGAGGGCAGGAGATACGCAGTATTTT. This codes for CASSLNPPISGRAGDTQYF. Based on the CDR3 plus reference TRBV28 and TRBJ2-3, the full variable domain is DVKVTQSSRYLVKRTGEKVFLECVQDMDHENMFWYRQDPGLGLRLIYFSYDVKMKEKGDIPEGYSVSREKKERFSLILESASTNQTSMYLCASSLNPPISGRAGDTQYFGPGTRLTVL.